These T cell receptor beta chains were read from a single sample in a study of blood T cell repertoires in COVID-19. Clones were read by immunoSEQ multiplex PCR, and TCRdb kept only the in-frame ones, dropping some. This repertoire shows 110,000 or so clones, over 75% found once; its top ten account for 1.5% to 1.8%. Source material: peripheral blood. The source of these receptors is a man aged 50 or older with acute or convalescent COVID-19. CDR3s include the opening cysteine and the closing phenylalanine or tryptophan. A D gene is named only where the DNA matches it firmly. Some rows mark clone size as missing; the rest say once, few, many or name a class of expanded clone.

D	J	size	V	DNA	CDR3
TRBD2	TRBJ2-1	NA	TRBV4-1	TGCGCCAGCAGCCAATCGGAGACTAGCTGGGACAATGAGCAGTTCTTC	CASSQSETSWDNEQFF
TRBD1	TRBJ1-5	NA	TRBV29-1	TGCAGCGTGGGGACAGGGAGGAATCAGCCCCAGCATTTT	CSVGTGRNQPQHF
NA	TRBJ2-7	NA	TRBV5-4	TGTGCCAGCAGCTTGCAGGGATCCTACGAGCAGTACTTC	CASSLQGSYEQYF
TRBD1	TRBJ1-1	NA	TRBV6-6	TGTGCCAGCAGTCGTGGTTTGGGACAGGGAAAGGTTACAGCTTTCTTT	CASSRGLGQGKVTAFF
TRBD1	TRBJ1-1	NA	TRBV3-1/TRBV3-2	TGTGCCAGCAGGGACAGGTTGATGAACACTGAAGCTTTCTTT	CASRDRLMNTEAFF
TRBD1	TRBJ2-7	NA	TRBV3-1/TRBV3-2	TGTGCCAGCAGCCATTATGAGGGGGCGGTTTACGAGCAGTACTTC	CASSHYEGAVYEQYF
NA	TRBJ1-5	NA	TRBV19	TGTGCCAGTAGTCCTATAAGTGTGTGGGACACCAATCAGCCCCAGCATTTT	CASSPISVWDTNQPQHF
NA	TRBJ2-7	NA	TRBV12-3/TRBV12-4	TGTGCCAGCAGTTTAGTTGCAGGCTACGAGCAGTACTTC	CASSLVAGYEQYF
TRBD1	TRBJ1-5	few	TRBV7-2	TGTGCCAGCAGCTTAGACGGGGGGGACAGCAGGTCCCAGCATTTT	CASSLDGGDSRSQHF
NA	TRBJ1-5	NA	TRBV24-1	TGTGCCACCAGTGATCCCCGGGGGGGCTTCGGTAGCAATCAGCCCCAGCATTTT	CATSDPRGGFGSNQPQHF
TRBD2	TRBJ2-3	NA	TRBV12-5	TGTGCTAGTGGTTTGGCCTCTAGCGGGGAAGAAGATACGCAGTATTTT	CASGLASSGEEDTQYF
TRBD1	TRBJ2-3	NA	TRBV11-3	TGTGCCAGCAGCTTACGACAGGGGGAACGAGATACGCAGTATTTT	CASSLRQGERDTQYF
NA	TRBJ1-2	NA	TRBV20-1	TGCAGTGCTTCGGACACTTATGGCTACACCTTC	CSASDTYGYTF
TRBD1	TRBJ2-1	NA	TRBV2	TGTGCCAGCAGCGCAGGAATCGACAGGGCCTACAATGAGCAGTTCTTC	CASSAGIDRAYNEQFF
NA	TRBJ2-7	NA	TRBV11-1	TGTGCCAGCACCATATCCGGGAGCACAGCTTACGAGCAGTACTTC	CASTISGSTAYEQYF
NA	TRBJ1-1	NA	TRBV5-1	TGCGCCAGCAGCGAAGAACTCAGGGGAAGGGCCACTGAAGCTTTCTTT	CASSEELRGRATEAFF
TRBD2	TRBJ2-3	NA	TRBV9	TGTGCCAGCAGCTCTGGGACTAGCGGGGGGCAGGATACGCAGTATTTT	CASSSGTSGGQDTQYF
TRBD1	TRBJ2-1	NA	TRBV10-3	TGTGCCATCAGCGCGGGACAGGGGGCATACAATGAGCAGTTCTTC	CAISAGQGAYNEQFF
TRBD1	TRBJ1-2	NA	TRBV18	TGTGCCAGCTCACCAAACCTACCGGACAGGGTTAACTATGGCTACACCTTC	CASSPNLPDRVNYGYTF
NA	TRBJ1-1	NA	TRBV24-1	TGTGCCACCACCCTCGGTGAGGAGTTGTATCTGAACACTGAAGCTTTCTTT	CATTLGEELYLNTEAFF
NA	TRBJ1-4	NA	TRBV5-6	TGTGCCAGCAGCCCGATGACAGGAGATAATGAAAAACTGTTTTTT	CASSPMTGDNEKLFF
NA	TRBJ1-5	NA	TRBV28	TGTGCCAGCAGTTTTGGGGGGAGCAATCAGCCCCAGCATTTT	CASSFGGSNQPQHF
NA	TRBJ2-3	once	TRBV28	TGTGCCAGCAGTTTAGGACAGAATCGAGATACGCAGTATTTT	CASSLGQNRDTQYF
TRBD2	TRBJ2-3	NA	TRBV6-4	TGTGCCACCACTCCCCTAGCGGGGGGGAGGGCAGATACGCAGTATTTT	CATTPLAGGRADTQYF
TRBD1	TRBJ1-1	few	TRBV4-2	TGTGCCAGCAGCCAAGATCGACAGGGCGTAGGGGACACTGAAGCTTTCTTT	CASSQDRQGVGDTEAFF
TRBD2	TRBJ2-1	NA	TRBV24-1	TGTGCCACCAGCCATACAACCGGGCTAGCGGCTTACAATGAGCAGTTCTTC	CATSHTTGLAAYNEQFF
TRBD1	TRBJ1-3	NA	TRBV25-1	TGTGCCAGCAGTGATCCCCGACAGGGGGCATTTGGAAACACCATATATTTT	CASSDPRQGAFGNTIYF
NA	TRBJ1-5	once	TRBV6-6	TGTGCCAGCACCCACACCCAAAATCAGCCCCAGCATTTT	CASTHTQNQPQHF
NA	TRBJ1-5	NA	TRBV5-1	TGCGCCAGCAGCTTGGACGGGGATCAGCCCCAGCATTTT	CASSLDGDQPQHF
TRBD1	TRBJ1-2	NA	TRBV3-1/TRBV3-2	TGTGCCAGCAGCCTGGGACAGCTGAACTATGGCTACACCTTC	CASSLGQLNYGYTF
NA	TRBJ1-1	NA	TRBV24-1	TGTGCCACCAGTGGGGGGCGGGGGGCTACAGACACTGAAGCTTTCTTT	CATSGGRGATDTEAFF
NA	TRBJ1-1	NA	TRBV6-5	TGTGCCAGCCGATTTGCGGACACTGAAGCTTTCTTT	CASRFADTEAFF